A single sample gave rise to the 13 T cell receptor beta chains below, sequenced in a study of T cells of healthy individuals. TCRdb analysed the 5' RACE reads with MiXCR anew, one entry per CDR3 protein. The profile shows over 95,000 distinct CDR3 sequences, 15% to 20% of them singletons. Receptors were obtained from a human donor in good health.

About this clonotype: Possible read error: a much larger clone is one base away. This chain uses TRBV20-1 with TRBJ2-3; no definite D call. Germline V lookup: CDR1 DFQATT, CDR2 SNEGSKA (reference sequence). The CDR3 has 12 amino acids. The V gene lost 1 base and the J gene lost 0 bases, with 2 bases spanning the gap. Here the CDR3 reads CSARVSTDTQYF. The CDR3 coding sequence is TGCAGTGCTAGAGTGAGCACAGATACGCAGTATTTT.

The CDR3 DNA reads as TGCGCCAGCAGCCCAATAAACAGGGGCACCGGGGAGCTGTTTTTT. Its translation is CASSPINRGTGELFF. This chain uses TRBV5-1 with TRBJ2-2; 7 nucleotides agree with TRBD1. The ends lost 4 bases at V and 4 bases at J; junction bases unmatched: 7. CDR1 is SGHRS, CDR2 YFSETQ, per germline. The CDR3 extends over 15 amino acids. Complete variable domain (other parts from reference TRBV5-1 and TRBJ2-2): KAGVTQTPRYLIKTRGQQVTLSCSPISGHRSVSWYQQTPGQGLQFLFEYFSETQRNKGNFPGRFSGRQFSNSRSEMNVSTLELGDSALYLCASSPINRGTGELFFGEGSRLTVL.

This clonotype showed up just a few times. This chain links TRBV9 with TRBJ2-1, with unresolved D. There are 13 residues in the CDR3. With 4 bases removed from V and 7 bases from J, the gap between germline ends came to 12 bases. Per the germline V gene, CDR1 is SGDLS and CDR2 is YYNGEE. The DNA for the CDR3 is TGTGCCAGCAGCCGAGTTGAAAGGAATGAGCAGTTCTTC. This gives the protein CASSRVERNEQFF.

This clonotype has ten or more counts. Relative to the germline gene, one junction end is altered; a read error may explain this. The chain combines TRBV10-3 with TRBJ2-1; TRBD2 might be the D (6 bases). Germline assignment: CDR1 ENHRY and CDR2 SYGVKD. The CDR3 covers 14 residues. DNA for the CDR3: TGTGCCATCAGTAACCGGGACTCCAACAATGAGCAGTTCTTC. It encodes CAISNRDSNNEQFF.

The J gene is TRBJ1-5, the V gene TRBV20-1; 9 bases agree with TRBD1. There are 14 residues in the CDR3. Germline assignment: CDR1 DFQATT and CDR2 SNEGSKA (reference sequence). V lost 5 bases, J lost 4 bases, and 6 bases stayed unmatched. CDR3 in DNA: TGCAGTGCTCCAGGGACAGGGAGGAATCAGCCCCAGCATTTT. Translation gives CSAPGTGRNQPQHF.

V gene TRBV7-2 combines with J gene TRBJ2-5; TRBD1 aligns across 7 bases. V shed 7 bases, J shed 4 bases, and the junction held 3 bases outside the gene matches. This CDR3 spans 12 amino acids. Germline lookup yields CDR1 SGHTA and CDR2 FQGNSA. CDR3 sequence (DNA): TGTGCCAGCACCCGACAGGGAGAGACCCAGTACTTC. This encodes CASTRQGETQYF.

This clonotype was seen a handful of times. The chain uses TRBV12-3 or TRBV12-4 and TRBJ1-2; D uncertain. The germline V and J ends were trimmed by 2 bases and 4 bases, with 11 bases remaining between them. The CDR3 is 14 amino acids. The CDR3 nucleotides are TGTGCCAGCAGTTTACGCCGGGCCAGCTATGGCTACACCTTC. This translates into CASSLRRASYGYTF.

In nucleotides, the CDR3 is TGTGCCAGCAGCACCCTAGCGGGGTTCACAGATACGCAGTATTTT. Residues: CASSTLAGFTDTQYF. J is TRBJ2-3 and V is TRBV28, with TRBD2 matching 9 bases. The length of the CDR3 is 15 residues. V trimming: 6 bases; J trimming: 2 bases; junction bases outside the gene matches: 6. Germline CDR1 is MDHEN and CDR2 is SYDVKM.

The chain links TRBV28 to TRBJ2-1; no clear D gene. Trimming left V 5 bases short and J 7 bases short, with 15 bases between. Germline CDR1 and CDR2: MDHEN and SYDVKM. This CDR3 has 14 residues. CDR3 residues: CASSQIPRSNEQFF. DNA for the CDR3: TGTGCCAGCAGTCAAATACCCCGGAGTAATGAGCAGTTCTTC.

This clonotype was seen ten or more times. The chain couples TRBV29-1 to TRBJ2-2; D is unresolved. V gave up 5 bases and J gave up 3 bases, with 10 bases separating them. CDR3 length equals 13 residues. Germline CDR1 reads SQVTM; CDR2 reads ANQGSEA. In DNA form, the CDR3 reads TGCAGCGTTCACGGCAGCGACACCGGGGAGCTGTTTTTT. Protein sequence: CSVHGSDTGELFF.

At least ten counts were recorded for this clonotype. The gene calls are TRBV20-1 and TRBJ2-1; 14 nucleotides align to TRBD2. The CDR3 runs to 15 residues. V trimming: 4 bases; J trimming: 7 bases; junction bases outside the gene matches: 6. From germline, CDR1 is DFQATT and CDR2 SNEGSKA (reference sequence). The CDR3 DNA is TGCAGTGCTAACACTTGGACTAGCGGGGGGAATGAGCAGTTCTTC. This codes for CSANTWTSGGNEQFF.

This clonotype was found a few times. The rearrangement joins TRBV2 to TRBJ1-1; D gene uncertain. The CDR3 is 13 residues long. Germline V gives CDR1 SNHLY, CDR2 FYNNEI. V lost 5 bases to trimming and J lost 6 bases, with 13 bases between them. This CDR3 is CASSYAVRAEAFF. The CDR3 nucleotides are TGTGCCAGCAGTTACGCGGTTAGGGCTGAAGCTTTCTTT.

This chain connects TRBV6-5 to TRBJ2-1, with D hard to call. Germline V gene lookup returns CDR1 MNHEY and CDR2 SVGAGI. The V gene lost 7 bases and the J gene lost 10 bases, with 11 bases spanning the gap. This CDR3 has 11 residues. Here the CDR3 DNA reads TGTGCCAGCACGCTAGAAATGGAGCAGTTCTTC. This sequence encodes CASTLEMEQFF.